Included here is one T cell receptor beta chain sequence, with context. Its specificity is unknown. TCRdb's copy holds only in-frame clones and misses some; the assay was immunoSEQ multiplex PCR. The sample gives tens of thousands of clones, around 83% of which show up once; 1.1% is in the top ten. This sample was included in a study of OX40 agonist ivuxolimab in advanced cancers. Study-wide background: Melanoma, hepatocellular carcinoma, head and neck or renal cell cancer occurred in dose-escalation patients. Checkpoint inhibitors had been given previously to roughly 36% of patients.

V lost 5 bases to trimming and J lost 0 bases; unmatched junction nucleotides: 7. Germline-derived CDR1 and CDR2 are SGHTA and FQGNSA. CDR3 length: 16 amino acids. Study-wide findings and caveats: Fewer expanded clones were found on average in CD4+ than in CD8+ T cells.

The sequenced sample was CD4+ or CD8+ T cells sorted from blood, obtained in a trial of the OX40 agonist ivuxolimab. The chain carries TRBV7-2 and TRBJ2-3; TRBD1 aligns across 8 bases. This clonotype was sampled from an adult with an advanced solid tumor such as melanoma, head and neck, liver or kidney cancer. The CDR3 loop reads CASSTGRDRSTDTQYF. DNA for the CDR3: TGTGCCAGCAGCACCGGCCGGGACAGGAGCACAGATACGCAGTATTTT.